This is a list of T cell receptor beta chains from one sample in a study of T and B cells in COVID-19 patients. TCRdb recomputed calls from the multiplex PCR reads with MiXCR, one row per CDR3 protein. This sample carries roughly 21,000 distinct CDR3 sequences, 30% of them seen once, and the ten largest clones take 2.1%. The sequenced material came from blood. The receptors stem from a human donor who had recovered from COVID-19. The CDR3 runs from the conserved cysteine through the conserved F or W. Each record gives: clone size, V gene, J gene, D gene, CDR3 length, CDR3 protein, CDR3 DNA. The D gene is left open where the match is weak. Clone size is shown for a subset of rows, as once, few, many or a class of expanded clone.

few	TRBV6-5	TRBJ2-1	TRBD2	15	CASSASGGNYNEQFF	TGTGCCAGCAGTGCAAGCGGGGGCAACTACAATGAGCAGTTCTTC
-	TRBV30	TRBJ1-5	TRBD1	15	CAWSAPTGGGQHQHF	TGTGCCTGGAGTGCCCCGACAGGGGGCGGCCAGCACCAGCATTTT
many	TRBV18	TRBJ2-7	TRBD1	14	CASSPGQGAYEQYF	TGTGCCAGCTCACCCGGACAGGGGGCGTACGAGCAGTACTTC
-	TRBV7-9	TRBJ2-3	-	12	CASSSATDTQYF	TGTGCCAGCAGCTCTGCCACAGATACGCAGTATTTT
few	TRBV5-4	TRBJ2-5	TRBD2	14	CASSPSGGLEGQYF	TGTGCCAGCAGCCCTAGCGGGGGACTAGAAGGGCAGTACTTC
-	TRBV30	TRBJ1-6	TRBD1	17	CAWSVPGQANYNSPLHF	TGTGCCTGGAGTGTACCGGGACAGGCAAACTATAATTCACCCCTCCACTTT
medium-sized	TRBV11-3	TRBJ1-6	TRBD1	18	CASSRPGTGAGYNSPLHF	TGTGCCAGCAGCCGCCCAGGGACAGGGGCCGGTTATAATTCACCCCTCCACTTT
-	TRBV18	TRBJ2-1	-	13	CTSSPGGGDEQFF	TGTACCAGCTCACCTGGGGGTGGGGATGAGCAGTTCTTC
-	TRBV5-1	TRBJ2-6	-	13	CASSPQGANVLTF	TGCGCCAGCAGCCCCCAGGGGGCCAACGTCCTGACTTTC
few	TRBV5-1	TRBJ2-1	TRBD2	15	CASSLPGLATYEQFF	TGCGCCAGCAGCTTGCCGGGACTAGCAACCTATGAGCAGTTCTTC